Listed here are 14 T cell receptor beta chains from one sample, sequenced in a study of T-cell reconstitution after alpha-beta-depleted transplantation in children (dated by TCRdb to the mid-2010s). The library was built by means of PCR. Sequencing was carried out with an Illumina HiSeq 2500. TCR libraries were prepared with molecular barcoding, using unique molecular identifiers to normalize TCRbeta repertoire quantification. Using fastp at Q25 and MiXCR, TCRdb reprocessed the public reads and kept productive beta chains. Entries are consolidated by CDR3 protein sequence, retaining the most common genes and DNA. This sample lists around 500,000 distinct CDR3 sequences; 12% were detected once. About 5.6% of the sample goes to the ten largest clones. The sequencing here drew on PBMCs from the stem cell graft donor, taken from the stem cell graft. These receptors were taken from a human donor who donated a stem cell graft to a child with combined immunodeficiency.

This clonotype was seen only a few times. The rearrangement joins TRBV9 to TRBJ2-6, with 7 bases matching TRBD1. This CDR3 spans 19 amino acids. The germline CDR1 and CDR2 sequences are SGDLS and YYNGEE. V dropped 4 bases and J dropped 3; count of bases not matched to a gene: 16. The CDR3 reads CASSLWDSSLSVGANVLTF. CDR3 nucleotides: TGTGCCAGCAGCTTGTGGGACAGTTCCTTAAGTGTTGGGGCCAACGTCCTGACTTTC. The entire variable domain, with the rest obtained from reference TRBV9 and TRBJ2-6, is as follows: DSGVTQTPKHLITATGQRVTLRCSPRSGDLSVYWYQQSLDQGLQFLIQYYNGEERAKGNILERFSAQQFPDLHSELNLSSLELGDSALYFCASSLWDSSLSVGANVLTFGAGSRLTVL.

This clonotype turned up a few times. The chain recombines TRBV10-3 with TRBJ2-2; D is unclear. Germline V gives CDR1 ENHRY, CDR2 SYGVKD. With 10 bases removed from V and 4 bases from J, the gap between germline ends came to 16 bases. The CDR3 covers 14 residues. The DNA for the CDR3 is TGTGCCACCTCTACGCTCCCGGCCACCGGGGAGCTGTTTTTT. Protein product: CATSTLPATGELFF.

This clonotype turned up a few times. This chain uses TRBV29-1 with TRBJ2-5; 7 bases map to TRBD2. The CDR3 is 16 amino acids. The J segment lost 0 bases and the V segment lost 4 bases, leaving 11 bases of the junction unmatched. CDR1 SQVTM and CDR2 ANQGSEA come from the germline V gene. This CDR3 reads CSVGMRLADYQETQYF. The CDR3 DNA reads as TGCAGCGTTGGAATGAGGCTAGCGGATTACCAAGAGACCCAGTACTTC.

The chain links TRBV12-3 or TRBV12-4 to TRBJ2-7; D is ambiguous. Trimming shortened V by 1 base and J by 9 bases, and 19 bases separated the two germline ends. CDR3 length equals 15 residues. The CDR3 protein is CASSLDWGGRNGQYF. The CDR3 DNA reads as TGTGCCAGCAGTTTAGATTGGGGTGGTCGGAATGGGCAGTACTTC.

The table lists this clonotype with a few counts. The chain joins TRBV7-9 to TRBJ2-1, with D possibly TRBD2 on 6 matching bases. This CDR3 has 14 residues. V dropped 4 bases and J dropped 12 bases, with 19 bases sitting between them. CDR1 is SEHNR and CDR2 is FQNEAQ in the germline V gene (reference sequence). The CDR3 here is CASSSGHPRRGQFF. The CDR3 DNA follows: TGTGCCAGCAGCTCCGGCCACCCTAGGCGGGGGCAGTTCTTC.

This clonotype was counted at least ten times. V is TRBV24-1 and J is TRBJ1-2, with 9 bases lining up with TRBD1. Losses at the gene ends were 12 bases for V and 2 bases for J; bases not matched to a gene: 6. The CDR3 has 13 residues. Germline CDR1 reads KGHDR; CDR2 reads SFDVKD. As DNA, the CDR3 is TGTGCCGTCAGGGACAGGGCAAACTATGGCTACACCTTC. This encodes CAVRDRANYGYTF.

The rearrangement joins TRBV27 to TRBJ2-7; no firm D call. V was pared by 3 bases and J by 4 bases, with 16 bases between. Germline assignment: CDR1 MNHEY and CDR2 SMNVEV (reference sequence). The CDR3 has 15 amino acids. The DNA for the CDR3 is TGTGCCAGCAGTTTGTACACTACCCCTTGGTACGAGCAGTACTTC. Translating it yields CASSLYTTPWYEQYF.

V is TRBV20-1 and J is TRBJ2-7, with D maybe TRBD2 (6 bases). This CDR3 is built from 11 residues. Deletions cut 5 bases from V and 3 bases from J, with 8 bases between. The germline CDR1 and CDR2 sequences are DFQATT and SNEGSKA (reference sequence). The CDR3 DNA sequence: TGCAGTGCTCAAGCGGGCTACGAGCAGTACTTC. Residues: CSAQAGYEQYF.

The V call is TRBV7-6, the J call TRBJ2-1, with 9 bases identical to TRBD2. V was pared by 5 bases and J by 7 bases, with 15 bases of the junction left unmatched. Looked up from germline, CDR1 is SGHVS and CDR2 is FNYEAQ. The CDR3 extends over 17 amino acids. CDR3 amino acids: CASSPRAGGGVRNEQFF. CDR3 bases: TGTGCCAGCAGCCCTCGAGCAGGCGGGGGGGTGAGGAATGAGCAGTTCTTC. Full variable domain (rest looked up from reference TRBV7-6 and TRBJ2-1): GAGVSQSPRYKVTKRGQDVALRCDPISGHVSLYWYRQALGQGPEFLTYFNYEAQQDKSGLPNDRFSAERPEGSISTLTIQRTEQRDSAMYRCASSPRAGGGVRNEQFFGPGTRLTVL.

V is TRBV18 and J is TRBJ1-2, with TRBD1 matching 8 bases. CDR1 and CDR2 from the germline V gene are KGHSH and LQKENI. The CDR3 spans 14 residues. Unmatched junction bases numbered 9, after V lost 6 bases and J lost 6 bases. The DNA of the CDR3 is TGTGCCAGCTCGCAAGCAGGGGGCGCGAATGGCTACACCTTC. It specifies CASSQAGGANGYTF.

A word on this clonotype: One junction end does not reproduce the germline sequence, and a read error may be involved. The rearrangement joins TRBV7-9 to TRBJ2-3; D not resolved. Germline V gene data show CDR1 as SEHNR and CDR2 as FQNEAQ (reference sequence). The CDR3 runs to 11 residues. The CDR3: CASSLAGNTLF. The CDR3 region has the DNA TGTGCCAGCAGCTTAGCCGGAAACACACTTTTT.

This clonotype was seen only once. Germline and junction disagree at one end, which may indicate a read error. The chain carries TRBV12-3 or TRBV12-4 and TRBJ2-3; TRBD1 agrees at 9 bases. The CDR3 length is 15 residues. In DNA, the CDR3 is TGTACCAGCAGAGCGACAGGGGGTCCCGGGGATACGCAGTATTTT. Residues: CTSRATGGPGDTQYF.

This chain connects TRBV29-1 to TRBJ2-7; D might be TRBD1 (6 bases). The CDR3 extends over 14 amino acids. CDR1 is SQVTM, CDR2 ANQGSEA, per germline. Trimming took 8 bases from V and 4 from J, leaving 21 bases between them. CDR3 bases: TGCAGCTCGGCGGACAGCCACCTGGAGTACGAGCAGTACTTC. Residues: CSSADSHLEYEQYF.

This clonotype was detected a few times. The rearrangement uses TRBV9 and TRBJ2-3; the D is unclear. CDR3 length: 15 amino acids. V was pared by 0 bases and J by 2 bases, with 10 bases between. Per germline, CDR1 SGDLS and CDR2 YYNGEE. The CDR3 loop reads CASSVGHAYTDTQYF. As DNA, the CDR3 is TGTGCCAGCAGCGTAGGACACGCTTACACAGATACGCAGTATTTT.